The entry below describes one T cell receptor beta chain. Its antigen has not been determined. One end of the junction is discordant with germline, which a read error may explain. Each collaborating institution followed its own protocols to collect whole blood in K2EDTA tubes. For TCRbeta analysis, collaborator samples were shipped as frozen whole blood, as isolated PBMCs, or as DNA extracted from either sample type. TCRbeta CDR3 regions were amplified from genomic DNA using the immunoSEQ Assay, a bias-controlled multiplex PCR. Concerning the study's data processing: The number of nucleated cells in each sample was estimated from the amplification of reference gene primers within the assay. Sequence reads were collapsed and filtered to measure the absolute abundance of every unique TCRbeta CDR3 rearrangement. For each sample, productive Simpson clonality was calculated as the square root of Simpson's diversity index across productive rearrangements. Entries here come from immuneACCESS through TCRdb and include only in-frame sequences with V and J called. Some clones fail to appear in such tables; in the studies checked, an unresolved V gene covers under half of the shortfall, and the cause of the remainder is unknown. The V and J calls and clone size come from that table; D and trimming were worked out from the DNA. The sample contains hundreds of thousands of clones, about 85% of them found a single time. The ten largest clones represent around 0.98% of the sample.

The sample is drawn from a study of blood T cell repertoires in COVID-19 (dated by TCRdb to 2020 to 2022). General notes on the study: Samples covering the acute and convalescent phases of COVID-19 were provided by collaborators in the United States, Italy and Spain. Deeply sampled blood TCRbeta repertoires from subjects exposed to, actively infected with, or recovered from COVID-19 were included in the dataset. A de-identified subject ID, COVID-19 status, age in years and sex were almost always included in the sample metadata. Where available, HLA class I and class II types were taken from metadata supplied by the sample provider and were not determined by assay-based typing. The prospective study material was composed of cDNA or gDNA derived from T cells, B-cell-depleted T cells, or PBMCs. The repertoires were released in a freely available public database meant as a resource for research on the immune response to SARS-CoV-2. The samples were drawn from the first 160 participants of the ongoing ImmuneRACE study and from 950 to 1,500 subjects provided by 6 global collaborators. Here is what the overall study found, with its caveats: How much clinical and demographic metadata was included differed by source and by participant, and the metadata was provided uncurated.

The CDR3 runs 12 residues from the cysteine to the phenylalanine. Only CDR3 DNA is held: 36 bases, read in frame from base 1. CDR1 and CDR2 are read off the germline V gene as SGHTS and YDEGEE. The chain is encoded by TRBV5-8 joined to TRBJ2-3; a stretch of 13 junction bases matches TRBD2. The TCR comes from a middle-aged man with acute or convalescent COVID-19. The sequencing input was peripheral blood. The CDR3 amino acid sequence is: CASSTGLAGVLF. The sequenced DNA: TGTGCCAGCAGCACTGGACTAGCGGGGGTACTGTTT. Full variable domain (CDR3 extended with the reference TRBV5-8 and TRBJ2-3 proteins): EAGVTQSPTHLIKTRGQQATLRCSPISGHTSVYWYQQALGLGLQFLLWYDEGEERNRGNFPPRFSGRQFPNYSSELNVNALELEDSALYLCASSTGLAGVLFGPGTRLTVL.